Presented here are 21 T cell receptor beta chains from one specimen sequenced in a study of blood T cell repertoires in COVID-19. Data came from immunoSEQ multiplex PCR; TCRdb stores just in-frame clones and leaves some out. This sample carries roughly 410,000 clones, around 91% of them seen once, and the ten largest clones take about 1.4%. Sequenced sample: peripheral blood. The receptors were gathered from a woman aged 40 to 49 with COVID-19, enrolled during active disease.

The chain links TRBV5-1 to TRBJ1-6, with no clear D. Deletions cut 0 bases from V and 5 bases from J, with 9 bases between. Germline lookup yields CDR1 SGHRS and CDR2 YFSETQ. The CDR3 length is 15 residues. The CDR3 nucleotides are TGCGCCAGCAGCTTGGGGCAGAAGAATAATTCACCCCTCCACTTT. It is translated as CASSLGQKNNSPLHF.

This sequence joins TRBV15 and TRBJ1-1; D is undetermined. The CDR3 extends over 16 amino acids. V was pared by 0 bases and J by 0 bases, with 11 bases between. Germline assignment: CDR1 LNHNV and CDR2 YYDKDF (reference sequence). CDR3 coding DNA: TGTGCCACCAGCAGAGATCGGGGAGGTTTGAACACTGAAGCTTTCTTT. Its translation: CATSRDRGGLNTEAFF.

The chain recombines TRBV19 with TRBJ1-1, with TRBD1 identical over 9 bases. Germline lookup yields CDR1 LNHDA and CDR2 SQIVND (reference sequence). With 5 bases clipped from V and 5 bases from J, the junction kept 6 bases outside the gene matches. This CDR3 has 14 residues. CDR3 nucleotides: TGTGCCAGTAGTTTCACAGGGGGCCGAACTGAAGCTTTCTTT. Translation: CASSFTGGRTEAFF.

The chain is built from TRBV5-1 and TRBJ1-1, with D perhaps matching TRBD1 (6 bases). This CDR3 has 14 amino acids. Per the germline V gene, CDR1 is SGHRS and CDR2 is YFSETQ. Trimming removed 4 bases from V and 4 bases from J, with 14 bases in between. The CDR3 sequence: CASSLKTGSTEAFF. DNA of the CDR3: TGCGCCAGCAGCCTAAAAACAGGGAGCACTGAAGCTTTCTTT. Based on the CDR3 plus reference TRBV5-1 and TRBJ1-1, the full variable domain is KAGVTQTPRYLIKTRGQQVTLSCSPISGHRSVSWYQQTPGQGLQFLFEYFSETQRNKGNFPGRFSGRQFSNSRSEMNVSTLELGDSALYLCASSLKTGSTEAFFGQGTRLTVV.

The chain recombines TRBV6-2 or TRBV6-3 with TRBJ2-5, with 13 bases lining up with TRBD2. J was trimmed by 5 bases and V by 2 bases; bases with no gene match: 11. The CDR3 loop spans 18 amino acids. CDR1 is MNHEY, CDR2 SVGEGT, per germline. CDR3 nucleotide sequence: TGTGCCAGCAGTTACCCCGGACTAGCGGGGGTCATGGGGGAGACCCAGTACTTC. Protein sequence: CASSYPGLAGVMGETQYF.

This clone was observed a handful of times. This chain joins TRBV27 and TRBJ2-7; TRBD2 is a possible D gene (5 bases). Trimming left V 10 bases short and J 5 bases short, with 21 bases between. The CDR3 totals 14 residues. CDR1 is MNHEY, CDR2 SMNVEV, per germline (reference sequence). CDR3 residues: CATLVWRTPNEQYF. The CDR3 DNA sequence: TGTGCCACCCTCGTTTGGAGGACTCCTAACGAGCAGTACTTC.

The CDR3: CASSLPDTQYF. The CDR3 nucleotides are TGTGCCAGCAGTCTTCCAGATACGCAGTATTTT. The chain joins TRBV3-1 (or the pseudogene TRBV3-2) to TRBJ2-3; D uncertain. The CDR3 consists of 11 residues. Deletions cut 6 bases from V and 4 bases from J, with 5 bases between. Germline V gene sequence: CDR1 LGHDT, CDR2 YNNKEL (reference sequence).

This clone was picked up one time. The chain uses TRBV5-1 and TRBJ1-2, with 9 bases identical to TRBD1. This CDR3 is built from 13 residues. In germline, CDR1 is SGHRS, CDR2 YFSETQ. V lost 7 bases to trimming and J lost 6 bases; unmatched junction nucleotides: 7. This chain's CDR3 is CASRGQGQDGYTF. In DNA form, the CDR3 reads TGCGCCAGCCGCGGACAGGGGCAGGATGGCTACACCTTC.

The chain is built from TRBV28 and TRBJ1-4, with D tentatively TRBD1 (6 bases). V was clipped by 9 bases and J by 4 bases, with 15 bases between them. Germline CDR1 MDHEN, CDR2 SYDVKM. The CDR3 totals 14 residues. CDR3 residues: CASRLTGDNEKLFF. CDR3 nucleotides: TGTGCCAGTCGTCTGACAGGCGATAATGAAAAACTGTTTTTT.

V gene TRBV20-1 combines with J gene TRBJ2-5; D gene ambiguous. V shed 3 bases and J shed 4 bases, with 12 bases lying between them. The germline V gene has CDR1 DFQATT and CDR2 SNEGSKA (reference sequence). The CDR3 sequence is 13 residues long. This CDR3 is CSASYPPRETQYF. The CDR3 DNA reads as TGCAGTGCTAGTTATCCTCCCCGAGAGACCCAGTACTTC.

The genes are TRBV7-9 and TRBJ2-5; 7 nucleotides agree with TRBD1. The CDR3 length is 13 residues. Germline trimming cut 5 bases from V and 7 bases from J; bases unmatched to any gene: 7. In germline, CDR1 is SEHNR, CDR2 FQNEAQ (reference sequence). The CDR3 coding sequence is TGTGCCAGCAGCGTCACAGGGGAAGGGACCCAGTACTTC. This translates into CASSVTGEGTQYF.

The genes are TRBV14 and TRBJ2-1; 7 bases agree with TRBD2. CDR1 is SGHDN, CDR2 FVKESK, per germline. The CDR3 has 19 amino acids. The V and J ends lost 1 base and 5 bases, in that order; junction bases with no gene match: 17. Here the CDR3 reads CASSQAPGGRIFPHNEQFF. CDR3 bases: TGTGCCAGCAGCCAAGCTCCGGGAGGCAGAATTTTCCCCCACAATGAGCAGTTCTTC.

This clone was seen a single time. The chain combines TRBV3-1 (or the pseudogene TRBV3-2) with TRBJ2-7, with D perhaps matching TRBD2 (5 bases). This CDR3 comprises 13 residues. Trimming cost V 3 bases and J 3 bases, with 9 bases left between them. The germline V gene encodes CDR1 LGHDT and CDR2 YNNKEL (reference sequence). The DNA of the CDR3 is TGTGCCAGCAGCCAGGGGAGTATCTACGAGCAGTACTTC. This translates into CASSQGSIYEQYF.

This clone appeared once. The chain is built from TRBV20-1 and TRBJ1-2; D uncertain. V was trimmed by 6 bases and J by 0 bases, leaving 5 bases between them. CDR3 length equals 11 residues. Looked up from germline, CDR1 is DFQATT and CDR2 is SNEGSKA (reference sequence). The CDR3 protein is CSALANYGYTF. CDR3 DNA sequence: TGCAGTGCCTTAGCTAACTATGGCTACACCTTC.

The chain links TRBV27 to TRBJ2-3; D call uncertain. The CDR3 totals 15 residues. Germline loops: CDR1 MNHEY, CDR2 SMNVEV (reference sequence). Between the trimmed V and J ends, which lost 2 bases and 0 bases, there was a span of 9 bases. The CDR3: CASSLAGLSTDTQYF. The CDR3 DNA sequence: TGTGCCAGCAGTTTAGCCGGTTTGAGCACAGATACGCAGTATTTT.

This CDR3 is CASSPYRGNYGYTF. The CDR3 region has the DNA TGTGCCAGCTCACCCTACCGCGGTAACTATGGCTACACCTTC. The chain joins TRBV18 to TRBJ1-2; D is ambiguous. Trimming pared 3 bases from V and 1 base from J, leaving 9 bases between. Germline V gene data show CDR1 as KGHSH and CDR2 as LQKENI. This CDR3 has 14 residues.

V gene TRBV27 combines with J gene TRBJ2-7, with D perhaps TRBD2 (6 bases). The germline CDR1 and CDR2 sequences are MNHEY and SMNVEV (reference sequence). The ends were cut back, 8 bases at V and 2 bases at J, with 22 bases in the middle. The CDR3 consists of 16 residues. CDR3 loop: CASAHSTGTLAYEQYF. DNA for the CDR3: TGTGCCAGCGCCCATTCCACCGGGACTTTGGCCTACGAGCAGTACTTC.

This clone was recorded once. The chain employs TRBV10-3 and TRBJ2-4; TRBD1 matches 7 bases. The CDR3 covers 12 residues. The J segment lost 4 bases and the V segment lost 7 bases, leaving 1 base of the junction unmatched. CDR1 is ENHRY and CDR2 is SYGVKD in the germline V gene. CDR3 amino acids: CAIKGQKNIQYF. In DNA form, the CDR3 reads TGTGCCATCAAGGGACAGAAAAACATTCAGTACTTC.

This clone was counted once. V gene TRBV14 combines with J gene TRBJ2-1; 12 bases fit TRBD2. This CDR3 is built from 21 residues. From germline, CDR1 is SGHDN and CDR2 FVKESK. V dropped 2 bases and J dropped 5; count of bases not matched to a gene: 19. The CDR3 protein is CASSQHFPPSGTSGPNNEQFF. For the CDR3, the DNA is TGTGCCAGCAGCCAACATTTCCCACCCTCCGGGACTAGCGGGCCCAACAATGAGCAGTTCTTC.

This chain connects TRBV27 to TRBJ2-3, with D possibly TRBD2 on 5 matching bases. Looked up from germline, CDR1 is MNHEY and CDR2 is SMNVEV (reference sequence). The CDR3 is 15 residues long. The V and J ends lost 7 bases and 5 bases respectively, with 19 bases between them. CDR3 region: CASTLNRGEKDTQYF. Written as DNA, the CDR3 is TGTGCCAGCACCCTAAATCGGGGTGAGAAAGATACGCAGTATTTT.

The rearrangement joins TRBV6-2 or TRBV6-3 to TRBJ1-5; 10 positions agree with TRBD1. The CDR3 is 18 residues long. The V gene's germline CDR1 is MNHEY and CDR2 SVGEGT. The V and J ends lost 1 base and 0 bases, in that order; junction bases with no gene match: 6. In DNA form, the CDR3 reads TGTGCCAGCAGTTACTTCGGGACAGGGGTCCTTAGCAATCAGCCCCAGCATTTT. Translating gives CASSYFGTGVLSNQPQHF.